Reported below is one T cell receptor (beta chain). V gave up 5 bases and J gave up 1 base; unmatched junction bases: 3. CDR3 length: 15 amino acids. Germline CDR1 is LNHDA and CDR2 is SQIVND (reference sequence). Per the original methods: Amplifying reference gene primers gave estimates of nucleated cell counts. Profiling relied on immunoSEQ multiplex PCR, and the TCRdb table lists in-frame clones only, not all of them. V and J calls and clone size are as listed in that table; D and trimming were resolved from the DNA. The sample holds 250,000 to 300,000 clones; 86% are singletons and the top ten take 3%. The data were obtained in a study of blood T cell repertoires in COVID-19. Across the whole study: The origin of the acute and convalescent COVID-19 samples was the United States, Italy and Spain. From T cells, B-cell-depleted T cells, or PBMCs came the material, which was cDNA or gDNA.

The genes are TRBV19 and TRBJ2-1; 9 bases agree with TRBD1. The sequenced sample consisted of peripheral blood. This TCR derives from a woman aged 25 to 39 with active or convalescent COVID-19. The DNA of the CDR3 is TGTGCCAGTAGTCTACAGGGGGCTTCCTACAATGAGCAGTTCTTC. Translated, it gives CASSLQGASYNEQFF.